These 17 T cell receptor beta chains were sequenced from one sample in a study of CD8+ T cells in alopecia areata. Treatment: oral pan-JAK inhibitor, 5-10 mg twice daily. RNA was extracted and reverse transcribed into cDNA as the sequencing template. Profiling relied on immunoSEQ multiplex PCR, and the TCRdb table lists in-frame clones only, not all of them. The data hold around 200,000 clones, with roughly 50% observed a single time. Sample: CD8+ T cells sorted from blood, taken at week 24, from a patient treated with tofacitinib. The receptors here all came from a human donor with alopecia areata.

This clone occurred a few times. The V gene is TRBV20-1, the J gene TRBJ1-6; D is uncertain. The germline V gene has CDR1 DFQATT and CDR2 SNEGSKA (reference sequence). The CDR3 contains 10 residues. V lost 7 bases and J 7 bases, leaving 5 bases between the germline ends. The CDR3 DNA reads TGCAGTGTAGGGAATTCACCCCTCCACTTT. It specifies CSVGNSPLHF.

V and J are TRBV27 and TRBJ2-4, with D perhaps given as TRBD1 or TRBD2 (5 bases each). The CDR3 is made up of 15 amino acids. Germline V gives CDR1 MNHEY, CDR2 SMNVEV (reference sequence). Trimming cost V 2 bases and J 0 bases, with 8 bases left between them. The CDR3 reads CASSLVGVAKNIQYF. The CDR3 DNA is TGTGCCAGCAGTTTAGTGGGGGTAGCCAAAAACATTCAGTACTTC.

V is TRBV5-1 and J is TRBJ1-2, with D perhaps TRBD1 (6 bases). This CDR3 spans 16 amino acids. Germline loops: CDR1 SGHRS, CDR2 YFSETQ. Trimming took off 4 bases at V and 0 bases at J, with 16 bases between the two ends. The chain's CDR3 is CASSHAGDLANYGYTF. The CDR3 region has the DNA TGCGCCAGCAGCCACGCAGGGGATCTAGCTAACTATGGCTACACCTTC.

The chain uses TRBV30 and TRBJ1-1; D unresolved. Germline CDR1 GTSNPN, CDR2 SVGIG (reference sequence). This CDR3 spans 13 amino acids. V lost 0 bases and J 1 base, leaving 6 bases between the germline ends. CDR3 in amino acids: CAWSVIGNTEAFF. Here the CDR3 DNA reads TGTGCCTGGAGTGTTATAGGGAACACTGAAGCTTTCTTT.

The rearrangement joins TRBV23-1 to TRBJ2-4; D is ambiguous. TRBV23-1 is placed among ORFs of uncertain function. This CDR3 spans 9 amino acids. Trimming took 11 bases from V and 9 from J, leaving 8 bases between them. CDR3 DNA: TGCGCCCGGTGGAGCATTCAGTACTTC. This translates into CARWSIQYF.

The gene calls are TRBV9 and TRBJ1-6; D remains unclear. The germline V gene has CDR1 SGDLS and CDR2 YYNGEE. V was shortened by 0 bases and J by 7 bases, with 8 bases between the two germline ends. This CDR3 comprises 14 residues. CDR3 region: CASSVGGLNSPLHF. In DNA form, the CDR3 reads TGTGCCAGCAGCGTAGGAGGCTTGAATTCACCCCTCCACTTT.

The V and J genes are TRBV6-6 and TRBJ2-7; tentatively, D is TRBD1 or TRBD2 (6 bases each). Germline loops: CDR1 MNHNY, CDR2 SVGAGI (reference sequence). The CDR3 has 11 residues. V dropped 9 bases and J dropped 7 bases, with 13 bases sitting between them. This CDR3 reads CASQEGVEQYF. The CDR3, as DNA: TGTGCCAGTCAGGAGGGGGTAGAGCAGTACTTC.

The chain uses TRBV27 and TRBJ2-7, with 8 nucleotides matching TRBD1. V trimming: 4 bases; J trimming: 11 bases; junction bases outside the gene matches: 4. CDR3 size: 11 residues. Germline-derived CDR1 and CDR2 are MNHEY and SMNVEV (reference sequence). The CDR3 DNA follows: TGTGCCAGCAGTTCCCCGACAGGGGAGTACTTC. It encodes CASSSPTGEYF.

This chain joins TRBV2 and TRBJ2-5; D call uncertain. Between the trimmed V and J ends, which lost 6 bases and 5 bases, there was a span of 7 bases. Germline CDR1 and CDR2: SNHLY and FYNNEI. The CDR3 length is 11 residues. Written as DNA, the CDR3 is TGTGCCAGCAGAAGCACCGAGACCCAGTACTTC. This codes for CASRSTETQYF.

The chain uses TRBV11-2 and TRBJ2-5; maybe TRBD2 (7 bases). Germline-derived CDR1 and CDR2 are SGHAT and FQNNGV. The CDR3 has 13 residues. Trimming stripped 4 bases from V and 4 bases from J, with 10 bases between. The CDR3 region has the DNA TGTGCCAGCAGCTCCGGGGGGCTAGAGACCCAGTACTTC. It specifies CASSSGGLETQYF.

CDR3 residues: CASSQTLDTQYF. Here the CDR3 DNA reads TGTGCCAGCAGCCAGACCCTAGATACGCAGTATTTT. The chain has TRBV5-6 and TRBJ2-3, with no clear D. The CDR3 loop spans 12 amino acids. The V gene lost 4 bases and the J gene lost 5 bases, with 8 bases spanning the gap. The germline V gene encodes CDR1 SGHDT and CDR2 YYEEEE.

As DNA, the CDR3 is TGTGCCAGCAGTCCCCGCATAGGGGGTGTTTCGCCCCAGCATTTT. Translating gives CASSPRIGGVSPQHF. The chain is built from TRBV27 and TRBJ1-5, with a weak D call TRBD1 (6 bases). The V end lost 5 bases, the J end lost 9 bases, and 20 bases lay between the germline ends. The length of the CDR3 is 15 residues. CDR1 is MNHEY, CDR2 SMNVEV, per germline (reference sequence).

The rearrangement uses TRBV28 and TRBJ2-6; D tentatively reads TRBD1 or TRBD2 (7 bases each). Germline V CDR1 and CDR2: MDHEN, SYDVKM. This CDR3 has 16 residues. With 10 bases removed from V and 1 base from J, the gap between germline ends came to 17 bases. Here the CDR3 DNA reads TGTGCCACCCACCAGGGGGGGTATTCTGGGGCCAACGTCCTGACTTTC. This sequence encodes CATHQGGYSGANVLTF.

The rearrangement uses TRBV5-1 and TRBJ1-2, with a weak D call TRBD1 (5 bases). The CDR3 sequence is 13 residues long. Germline V gives CDR1 SGHRS, CDR2 YFSETQ. Trimming removed 2 bases from V and 6 bases from J, with 11 bases in between. The CDR3 protein is CASSFEGRDGYTF. The CDR3 DNA reads TGCGCCAGCAGCTTCGAGGGGCGCGATGGCTACACCTTC.

V gene TRBV12-5 combines with J gene TRBJ2-7; a weak D match, TRBD1 (6 bases). Trimming removed 7 bases from V and 3 bases from J, with 16 bases in between. This CDR3 has 14 residues. The germline gives CDR1 LGHNT, CDR2 FRNRAP. CDR3 nucleotide sequence: TGTGCTAGTGCCTGGGACACCCGGGGCTACGAGCAGTACTTC. The encoded protein is CASAWDTRGYEQYF.

The chain couples TRBV7-9 to TRBJ2-4, with TRBD2 matching over 9 bases. The CDR3 spans 16 residues. Germline trimming cut 5 bases from V and 2 bases from J; bases unmatched to any gene: 7. From germline, CDR1 is SEHNR and CDR2 FQNEAQ (reference sequence). In nucleotides, the CDR3 is TGTGCCAGCAGCCTCCCTAGCGGGGTTACCAAAAACATTCAGTACTTC. Its protein is CASSLPSGVTKNIQYF.

The chain is built from TRBV14 and TRBJ1-6, with 10 bases lining up with TRBD1. V lost 3 bases, J lost 9 bases, and 5 bases stayed unmatched. The CDR3 loop spans 15 amino acids. Germline V gives CDR1 SGHDN, CDR2 FVKESK. As DNA, the CDR3 is TGTGCCAGCAGCCACGGACAGGGGGATAGTTCACCCCTCCACTTT. Translated: CASSHGQGDSSPLHF.